Below, 3 T cell receptor beta chains from the same sample are listed, as sequenced in a study of T cell responses to AZD1222 COVID-19 vaccine. TCRdb's copy holds only in-frame clones and misses some; the assay was immunoSEQ multiplex PCR. The profile shows about 120,000 clones, just over 90% of them singletons. The sample was peripheral blood, taken 28 days after the second AZD1222 dose. The receptor source for this set is an adult who received the AZD1222 COVID-19 vaccine.

The chain employs TRBV11-2 and TRBJ2-1; 9 bases map to TRBD1. CDR1 and CDR2 (germline): SGHAT, FQNNGV. V lost 3 bases, J lost 6 bases, and 9 bases stayed unmatched. CDR3 length equals 16 residues. CDR3 region: CASSFPTGQGVNEQFF. The CDR3 DNA reads TGTGCCAGCAGCTTCCCTACGGGACAGGGCGTCAATGAGCAGTTCTTC. Full variable domain (rest looked up from reference TRBV11-2 and TRBJ2-1): EAGVAQSPRYKIIEKRQSVAFWCNPISGHATLYWYQQILGQGPKLLIQFQNNGVVDDSQLPKDRFSAERLKGVDSTLKIQPAKLEDSAVYLCASSFPTGQGVNEQFFGPGTRLTVL.

The chain employs TRBV5-1 and TRBJ2-6; TRBD2 matches at 8 bases. The CDR3 length is 16 residues. Germline CDR1 reads SGHRS; CDR2 reads YFSETQ. V gave up 4 bases and J gave up 0 bases; unmatched junction bases: 3. The CDR3 DNA reads TGCGCCAGCAGCCCCGGGACTAGCTCTGGGGCCAACGTCCTGACTTTC. Its protein is CASSPGTSSGANVLTF.

The chain uses TRBV9 and TRBJ1-3; D gene uncertain. Trimming shortened V by 0 bases and J by 3 bases, and 7 bases separated the two germline ends. Germline CDR1 SGDLS, CDR2 YYNGEE. CDR3 length equals 14 residues. CDR3 nucleotides: TGTGCCAGCAGCGTAGGTGATGGTGGAAACACCATATATTTT. Protein sequence: CASSVGDGGNTIYF.